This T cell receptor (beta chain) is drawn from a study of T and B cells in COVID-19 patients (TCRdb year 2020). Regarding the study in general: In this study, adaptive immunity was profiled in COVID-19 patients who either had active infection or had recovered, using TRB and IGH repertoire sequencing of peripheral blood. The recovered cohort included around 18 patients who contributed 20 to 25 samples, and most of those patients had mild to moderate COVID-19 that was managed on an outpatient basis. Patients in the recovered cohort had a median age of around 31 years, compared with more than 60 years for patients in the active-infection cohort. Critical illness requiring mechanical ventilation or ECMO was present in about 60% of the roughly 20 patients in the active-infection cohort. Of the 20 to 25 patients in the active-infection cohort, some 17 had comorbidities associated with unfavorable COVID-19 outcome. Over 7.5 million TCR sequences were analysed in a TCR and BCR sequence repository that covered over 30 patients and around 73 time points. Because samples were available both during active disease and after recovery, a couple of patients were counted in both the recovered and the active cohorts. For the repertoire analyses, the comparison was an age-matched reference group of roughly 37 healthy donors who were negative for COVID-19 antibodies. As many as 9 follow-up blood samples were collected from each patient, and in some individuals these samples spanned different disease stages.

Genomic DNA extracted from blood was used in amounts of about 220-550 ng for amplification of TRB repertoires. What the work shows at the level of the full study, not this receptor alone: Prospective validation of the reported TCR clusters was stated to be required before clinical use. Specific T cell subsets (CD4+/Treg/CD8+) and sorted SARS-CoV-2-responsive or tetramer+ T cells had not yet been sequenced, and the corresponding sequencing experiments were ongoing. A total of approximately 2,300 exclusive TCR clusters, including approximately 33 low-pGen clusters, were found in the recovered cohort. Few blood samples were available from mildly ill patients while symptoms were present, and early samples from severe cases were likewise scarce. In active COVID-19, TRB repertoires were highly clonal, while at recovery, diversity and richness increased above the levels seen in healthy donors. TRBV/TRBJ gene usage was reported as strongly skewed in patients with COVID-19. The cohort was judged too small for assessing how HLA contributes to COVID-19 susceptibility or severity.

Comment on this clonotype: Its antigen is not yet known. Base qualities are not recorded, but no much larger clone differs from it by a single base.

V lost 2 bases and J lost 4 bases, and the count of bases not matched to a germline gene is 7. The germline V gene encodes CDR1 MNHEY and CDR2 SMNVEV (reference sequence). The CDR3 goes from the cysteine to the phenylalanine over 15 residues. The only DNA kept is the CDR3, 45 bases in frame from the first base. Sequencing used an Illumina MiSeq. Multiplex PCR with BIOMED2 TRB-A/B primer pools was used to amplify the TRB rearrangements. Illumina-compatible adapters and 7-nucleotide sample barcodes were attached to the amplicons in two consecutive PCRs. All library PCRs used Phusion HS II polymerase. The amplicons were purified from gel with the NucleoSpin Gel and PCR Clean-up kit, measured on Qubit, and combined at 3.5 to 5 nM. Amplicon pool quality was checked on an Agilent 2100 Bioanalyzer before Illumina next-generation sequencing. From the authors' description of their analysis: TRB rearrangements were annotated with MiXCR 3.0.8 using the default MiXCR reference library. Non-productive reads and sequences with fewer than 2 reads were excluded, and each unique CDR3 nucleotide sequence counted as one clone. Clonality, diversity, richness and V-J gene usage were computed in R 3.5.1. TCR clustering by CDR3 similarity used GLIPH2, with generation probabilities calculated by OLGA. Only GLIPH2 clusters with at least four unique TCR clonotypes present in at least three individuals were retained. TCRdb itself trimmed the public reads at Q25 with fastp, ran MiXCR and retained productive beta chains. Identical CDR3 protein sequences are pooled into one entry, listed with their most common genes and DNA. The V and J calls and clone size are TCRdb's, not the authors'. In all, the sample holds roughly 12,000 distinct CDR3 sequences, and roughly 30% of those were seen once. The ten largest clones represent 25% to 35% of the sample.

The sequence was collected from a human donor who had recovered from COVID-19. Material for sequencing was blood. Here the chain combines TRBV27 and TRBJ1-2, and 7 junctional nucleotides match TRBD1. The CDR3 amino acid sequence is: CASSLLGRTGYGYTF. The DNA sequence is TGTGCCAGCAGTTTACTCGGTAGGACAGGCTATGGCTACACCTTC.